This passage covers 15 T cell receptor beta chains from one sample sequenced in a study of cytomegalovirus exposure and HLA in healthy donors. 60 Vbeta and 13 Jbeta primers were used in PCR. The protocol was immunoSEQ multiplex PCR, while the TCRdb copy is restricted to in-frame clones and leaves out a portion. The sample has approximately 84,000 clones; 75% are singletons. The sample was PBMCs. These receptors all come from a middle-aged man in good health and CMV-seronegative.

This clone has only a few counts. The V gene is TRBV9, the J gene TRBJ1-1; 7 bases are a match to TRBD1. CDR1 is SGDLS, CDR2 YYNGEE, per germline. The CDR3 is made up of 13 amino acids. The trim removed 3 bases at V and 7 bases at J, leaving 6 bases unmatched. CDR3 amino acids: CASSGGTEFEAFF. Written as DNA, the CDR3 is TGTGCCAGCAGCGGTGGGACAGAGTTTGAAGCTTTCTTT. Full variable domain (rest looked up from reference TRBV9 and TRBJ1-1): DSGVTQTPKHLITATGQRVTLRCSPRSGDLSVYWYQQSLDQGLQFLIQYYNGEERAKGNILERFSAQQFPDLHSELNLSSLELGDSALYFCASSGGTEFEAFFGQGTRLTVV.

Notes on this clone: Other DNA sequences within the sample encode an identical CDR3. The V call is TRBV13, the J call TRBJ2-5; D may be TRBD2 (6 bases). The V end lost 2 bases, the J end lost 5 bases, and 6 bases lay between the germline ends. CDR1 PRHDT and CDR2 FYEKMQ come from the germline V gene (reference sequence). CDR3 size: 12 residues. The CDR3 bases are TGTGCCAGCAGCTTACGGGGGGAGACCCAGTACTTC. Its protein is CASSLRGETQYF.

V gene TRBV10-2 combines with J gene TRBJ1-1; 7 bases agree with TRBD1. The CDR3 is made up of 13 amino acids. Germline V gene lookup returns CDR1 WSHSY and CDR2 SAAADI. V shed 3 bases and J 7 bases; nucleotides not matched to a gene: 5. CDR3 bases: TGCGCCAGCAGTGAAGGAGGGACAGTTGAAGCTTTCTTT. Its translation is CASSEGGTVEAFF.

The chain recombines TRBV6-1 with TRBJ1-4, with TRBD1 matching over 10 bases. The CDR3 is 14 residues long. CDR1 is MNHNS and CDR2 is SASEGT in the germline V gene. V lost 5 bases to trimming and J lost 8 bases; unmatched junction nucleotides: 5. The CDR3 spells CASSRTGGSEKLFF. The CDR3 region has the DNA TGTGCCAGCAGTCGGACAGGGGGGAGCGAAAAACTGTTTTTT.

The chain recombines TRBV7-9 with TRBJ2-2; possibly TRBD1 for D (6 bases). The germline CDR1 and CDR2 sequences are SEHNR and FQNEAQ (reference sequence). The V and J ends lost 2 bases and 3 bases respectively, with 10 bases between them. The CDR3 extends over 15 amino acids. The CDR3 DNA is TGTGCCAGCAGCTTACGCAGGGGCTACACCGGGGAGCTGTTTTTT. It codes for CASSLRRGYTGELFF.

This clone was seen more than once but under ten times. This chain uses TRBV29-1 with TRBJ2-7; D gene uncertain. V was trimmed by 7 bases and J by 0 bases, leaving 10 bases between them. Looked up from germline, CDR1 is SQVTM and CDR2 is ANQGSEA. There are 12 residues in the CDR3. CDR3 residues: CSATTSSYEQYF. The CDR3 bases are TGCAGCGCCACGACAAGCTCCTACGAGCAGTACTTC.

The CDR3 DNA follows: TGTGCCCGGAACCCTAGCGGGGACCCGGGAGATACGCAGTATTTT. It encodes CARNPSGDPGDTQYF. The rearrangement links TRBV30 to TRBJ2-3, with TRBD2 identical over 9 bases. After removal of 8 bases from V and 5 bases from J, the junction contained 14 bases not matched to a gene. Germline V CDR1 and CDR2: GTSNPN, SVGIG (reference sequence). CDR3 size: 15 residues. Filled out from reference TRBV30 and TRBJ2-3, the complete variable domain reads SQTIHQWPATLVQPVGSPLSLECTVEGTSNPNLYWYRQAAGRGLQLLFYSVGIGQISSEVPQNLSASRPQDRQFILSSKKLLLSDSGFYLCARNPSGDPGDTQYFGPGTRLTVL.

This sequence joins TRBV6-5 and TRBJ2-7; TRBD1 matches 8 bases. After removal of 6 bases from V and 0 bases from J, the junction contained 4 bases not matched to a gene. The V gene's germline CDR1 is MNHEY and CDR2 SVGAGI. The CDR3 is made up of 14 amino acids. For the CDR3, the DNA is TGTGCCAGCAGCGGACAGGGAGGCTCCTACGAGCAGTACTTC. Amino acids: CASSGQGGSYEQYF.

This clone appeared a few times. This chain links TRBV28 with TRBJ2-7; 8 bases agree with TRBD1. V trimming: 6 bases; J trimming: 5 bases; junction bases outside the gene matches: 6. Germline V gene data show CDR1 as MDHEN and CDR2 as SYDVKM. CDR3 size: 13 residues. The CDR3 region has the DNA TGTGCCAGCAGAGGGGACAGGTTGGACGAGCAGTACTTC. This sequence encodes CASRGDRLDEQYF.

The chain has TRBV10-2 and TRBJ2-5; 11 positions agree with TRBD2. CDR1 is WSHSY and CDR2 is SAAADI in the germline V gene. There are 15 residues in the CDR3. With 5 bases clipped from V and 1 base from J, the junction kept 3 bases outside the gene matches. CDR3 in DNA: TGCGCCAGCAGTCCCGGACTAGCGGGCCAAGAGACCCAGTACTTC. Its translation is CASSPGLAGQETQYF.

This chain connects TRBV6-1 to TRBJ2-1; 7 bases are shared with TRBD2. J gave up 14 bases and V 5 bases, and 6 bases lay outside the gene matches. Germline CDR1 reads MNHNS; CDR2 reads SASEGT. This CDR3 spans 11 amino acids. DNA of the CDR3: TGTGCCAGCAGTTACGGGACTAAGGAGTTCTTC. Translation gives CASSYGTKEFF.

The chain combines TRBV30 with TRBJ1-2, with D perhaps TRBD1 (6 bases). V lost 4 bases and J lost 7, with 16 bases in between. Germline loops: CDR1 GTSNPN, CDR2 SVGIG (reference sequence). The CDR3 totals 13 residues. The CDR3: CAWTSGGSGGYTF. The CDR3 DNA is TGTGCCTGGACGTCGGGGGGCTCCGGTGGCTACACCTTC.

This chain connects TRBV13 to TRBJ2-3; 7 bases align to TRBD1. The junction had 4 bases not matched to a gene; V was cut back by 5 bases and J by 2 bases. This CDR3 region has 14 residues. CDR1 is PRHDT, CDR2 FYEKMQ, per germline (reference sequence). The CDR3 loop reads CASSLTGITDTQYF. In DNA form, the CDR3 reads TGTGCCAGCAGCCTGACAGGGATCACAGATACGCAGTATTTT.

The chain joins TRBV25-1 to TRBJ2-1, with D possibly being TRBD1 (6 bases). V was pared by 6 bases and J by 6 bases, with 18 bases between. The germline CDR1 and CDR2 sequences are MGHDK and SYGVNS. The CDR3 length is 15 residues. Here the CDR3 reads CASSVTGTRLNEQFF. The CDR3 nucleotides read TGTGCCAGCAGCGTAACCGGGACAAGACTCAATGAGCAGTTCTTC.

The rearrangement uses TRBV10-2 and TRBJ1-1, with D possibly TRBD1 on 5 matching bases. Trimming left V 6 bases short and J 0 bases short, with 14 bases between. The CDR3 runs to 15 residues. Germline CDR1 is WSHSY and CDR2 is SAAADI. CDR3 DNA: TGCGCCAGCAGCCGGCCCAGGGCCATGAACACTGAAGCTTTCTTT. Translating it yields CASSRPRAMNTEAFF.